A single sample is the source of the 14 T cell receptor beta chains below, sequenced in a study of tissue T cells after allogeneic stem cell transplantation. Time point meaning: mouse harvest day 7 after allogeneic transplant. Each mouse received 10^7 T-cell-depleted marrow cells plus 10^6 splenic CD5+ T cells by tail vein. Here immunoSEQ multiplex PCR was the method, and the copy in TCRdb shows in-frame clones only, minus some. The table has some 4,000 clones, approximately 49% seen once. Sequencing was performed on lymph node tissue. The receptors were gathered from a female BALB/c mouse given C57BL/6 T cells with graft-versus-host disease after an allogeneic hematopoietic cell transplant.

This clone is termed large. Gene names are mouse gene names. Read sequence stops 1 residue before the CDR3 end, and the germline J gene provides the missing end. The chain combines TRBV1 with TRBJ2-4; 7 bases are a match to TRBD1. This CDR3 region has 15 residues. Germline CDR1 is NSQYPW and CDR2 is LRSPGD (reference sequence). The V gene end was trimmed by 2 bases and the J gene end by 0 bases; junction bases not matched to a gene: 2. Partial CDR3 DNA: TGCACCTGCAGTGCACACAGGGGTAGTCAAAACACCTTGTAC. It encodes CTCSAHRGSQNTLY. The entire CDR3 protein is CTCSAHRGSQNTLYF.

On this clone: The listed genes are named as in mouse. The sequenced fragment ends 1 residue before the CDR3 boundary, so the rest is inferred from the germline J gene. V usage is TRBV5 and J usage is TRBJ2-3, with 9 bases identical to TRBD2. The CDR3 runs 16 residues. Trimming removed 2 bases from V and 0 bases from J; junction bases left unmatched: 3. Germline V gene data show CDR1 as LGHNA and CDR2 as YNLKQL (reference sequence). The CDR3 loop reads CASSQWTGVSAETLYF. The covered CDR3 bases are TGTGCCAGCAGCCAATGGACTGGGGTCAGTGCAGAAACGCTGTAT.

Regarding this clone: Mouse names are used for the genes. The read ends 1 residue early relative to the CDR3; the germline J gene fills the gap. The rearrangement joins TRBV12-2 to TRBJ2-4; D might be TRBD2 (6 bases). Germline CDR1 is SGHLS and CDR2 is HYDKME. The CDR3 is 15 residues long. V was clipped by 0 bases and J by 1 base, with 10 bases between them. The covered CDR3 bases are TGTGCCAGCTCTCTCGATGGGGGAGGTCAAAACACCTTGTAC. Encoded protein: CASSLDGGGQNTLY. In full, the CDR3 is CASSLDGGGQNTLYF.

Concerning this clone itself: Gene names are the mouse ones. The read halts 1 residue ahead of the CDR3 end, with the missing end drawn from the germline J gene. The chain uses TRBV16 and TRBJ2-5; D may be TRBD1 (7 bases). Trimming pared 0 bases from V and 2 bases from J, leaving 12 bases between. The germline CDR1 and CDR2 sequences are SGHSA and FRNQAP. The CDR3 extends over 16 amino acids. This CDR3 is CASSLERGGVQDTQYF. Incomplete CDR3 DNA: TGTGCAAGCAGCTTAGAAAGAGGGGGCGTCCAAGACACCCAGTAC.

Comments on this clone: Gene names and germline refer to mouse. The read falls 1 residue short of the CDR3 end, and the missing part is taken from the germline J gene. This rearrangement joins TRBV3 to TRBJ1-1; D is perhaps TRBD1 (6 bases). Germline V gene lookup returns CDR1 SNHLY and CDR2 FYNGKV (reference sequence). The CDR3 covers 13 residues. V lost 4 bases and J 1 base, leaving 7 bases between the germline ends. The part of the CDR3 DNA that was read is TGTGCCAGCAGCTCGACAGGGAACACAGAAGTCTTC. Protein sequence: CASSSTGNTEVF. The entire CDR3 sequence reads CASSSTGNTEVFF.

This clone is labeled medium-sized. Mouse names are used for the genes. The read gets to within 1 residue of the CDR3 end, and the germline J gene fills in the rest. The chain couples TRBV20 to TRBJ1-1, with D tentatively TRBD1 (6 bases). The V gene lost 1 base and the J gene lost 4 bases, with 13 bases spanning the gap. The CDR3 is 14 residues long. CDR1 is GFQATS, CDR2 STVNSAI, per germline. The CDR3 is CGARARGEGTEVFF. The sequenced CDR3 bases are TGTGGTGCTAGGGCCAGGGGAGAAGGCACAGAAGTCTTC.

Comments on this clone: The gene symbols are mouse symbols. Read data end 1 residue before the CDR3 end; the end is taken from the germline J gene. The chain joins TRBV14 to TRBJ2-3; 9 nucleotides line up with TRBD1. Unmatched junction bases numbered 7, after V lost 5 bases and J lost 0 bases. Germline-derived CDR1 and CDR2 are SGHDT and FRDEAV. The CDR3 is 16 residues long. The sequenced CDR3 bases are TGTGCCAGCAGCCCCGGGACAGGGTCTAGTGCAGAAACGCTGTAT. This encodes CASSPGTGSSAETLY. The entire CDR3 reads CASSPGTGSSAETLYF.

This clone was observed a few times. These gene names are mouse names. The read is 1 residue too short to cover the CDR3 end, so that end is filled in from the germline J gene. The chain links TRBV13-1 to TRBJ2-1, with D perhaps TRBD1 (7 bases). Germline V lookup: CDR1 NSHNY, CDR2 SYGAGN. The CDR3 has 14 residues. Trimming took off 1 base at V and 4 bases at J, with 9 bases between the two ends. CDR3 bases read: TGTGCCAGCAGTGATCAGGGGGGATATGCTGAGCAGTTC. Translation: CASSDQGGYAEQF. The whole CDR3 region reads CASSDQGGYAEQFF.

Concerning this clone itself: Mouse names are used for the genes. The observed sequence ends 1 residue before the CDR3 terminus, with the missing tail filled in from the germline J gene. The gene calls are TRBV19 and TRBJ2-3, with 9 bases identical to TRBD2. This CDR3 is built from 15 residues. Trimming cost V 0 bases and J 3 bases; bases outside gene matches: 2. Germline CDR1 FNHDT, CDR2 SITEND (reference sequence). Here the CDR3 reads CASSIVGGRAETLYF. The DNA read from the CDR3 is TGTGCCAGCAGTATAGTGGGGGGGCGCGCAGAAACGCTGTAT.

On this clone itself: The listed genes are named as in mouse. The CDR3 goes on 1 residue after the read ends, and that part is filled in from the germline J gene. This chain uses TRBV29 with TRBJ2-4; unclear D gene. Germline loops: CDR1 MSHET, CDR2 SYDVDS. V was shortened by 5 bases and J by 4 bases, with 7 bases between the two germline ends. The CDR3 consists of 12 residues. This chain's CDR3 is CASSQQKNTLYF. The CDR3 DNA, read in part, is TGTGCTAGCAGTCAACAGAAAAACACCTTGTAC.

Concerning this clone itself: Genes and germline come from the mouse. From the germline J gene comes the end of the CDR3, since the read stops 1 residue before it. The rearrangement joins TRBV23 to TRBJ2-7; the table's D gene call, TRBD2, was not cross checked with the DNA. The germline gives CDR1 KGHTA, CDR2 FQNQQP. The CDR3 totals 15 residues. Incomplete CDR3 DNA: TGCTCCAGCAGTCAGCGGACTGGGGGGGCCTATGAACAGTAC. Translated, it gives CSSSQRTGGAYEQY. The complete CDR3 protein is CSSSQRTGGAYEQYF.

This clone came up a few times. These gene names are mouse names. Sequencing ends 1 residue short of the CDR3 end; the germline J gene provides the rest. The chain carries TRBV13-3 and TRBJ2-3; no clear D gene. With 2 bases removed from V and 4 bases from J, the gap between germline ends came to 5 bases. The CDR3 sequence is 12 residues long. Germline CDR1 is NNHDY and CDR2 is SYVADS. The CDR3 bases that were read are TGTGCCAGCAGTGACATATCAGAAACGCTGTAT. Residues: CASSDISETLY. The entire CDR3 is CASSDISETLYF.

By share of the sample, this clone is large. Genes here carry mouse names. The CDR3 is cut off 1 residue early in the read; its end comes from the germline J gene. The V and J genes are TRBV1 and TRBJ1-5, with D unresolved. This CDR3 has 14 residues. From germline, CDR1 is NSQYPW and CDR2 LRSPGD (reference sequence). V lost 0 bases and J 4 bases, leaving 7 bases between the germline ends. CDR3 sequence reads: CTCSADRQNQAPLF. Incomplete CDR3 DNA: TGCACCTGCAGTGCAGATCGCCAGAACCAGGCTCCGCTT.

Comments on this clone: The germline and genes are mouse ones. The sequence runs out 1 residue before the end of the CDR3; the remainder is reconstructed from the germline J gene. The genes are TRBV26 and TRBJ1-4; D is perhaps TRBD1 (6 bases). V lost 3 bases and J lost 3, with 8 bases in between. Germline values: CDR1 KGHPV, CDR2 FQNQEV (reference sequence). This CDR3 spans 14 amino acids. The sequenced CDR3 bases are TGTGCCAGCAGTCTCTGGACAGCCAACGAAAGATTATTT. It encodes CASSLWTANERLF. The whole CDR3 is CASSLWTANERLFF.